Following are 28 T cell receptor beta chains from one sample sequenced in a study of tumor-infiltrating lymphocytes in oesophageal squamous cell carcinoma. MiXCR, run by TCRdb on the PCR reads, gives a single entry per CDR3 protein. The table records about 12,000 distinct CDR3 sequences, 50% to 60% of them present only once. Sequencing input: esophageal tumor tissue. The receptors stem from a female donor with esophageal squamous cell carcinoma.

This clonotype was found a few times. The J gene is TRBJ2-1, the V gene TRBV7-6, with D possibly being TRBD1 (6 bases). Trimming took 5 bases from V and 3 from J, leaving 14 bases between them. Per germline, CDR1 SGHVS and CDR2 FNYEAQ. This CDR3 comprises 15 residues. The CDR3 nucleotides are TGTGCCAGCAGCCGAGTAATGGACAGCTACAATGAGCAGTTCTTC. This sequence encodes CASSRVMDSYNEQFF.

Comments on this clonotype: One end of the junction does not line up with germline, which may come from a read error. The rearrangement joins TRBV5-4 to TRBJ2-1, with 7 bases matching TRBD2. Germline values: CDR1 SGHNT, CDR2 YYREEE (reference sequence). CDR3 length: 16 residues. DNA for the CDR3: TGCGCCAGCAGCTTGGAGGGCGGGAGCTCCTACAATGAGCAGTTCTTC. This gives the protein CASSLEGGSSYNEQFF. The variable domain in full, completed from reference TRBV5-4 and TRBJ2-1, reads ETGVTQSPTHLIKTRGQQVTLRCSSQSGHNTVSWYQQALGQGPQFIFQYYREEENGRGNFPPRFSGLQFPNYSSELNVNALELDDSALYLCASSLEGGSSYNEQFFGPGTRLTVL.

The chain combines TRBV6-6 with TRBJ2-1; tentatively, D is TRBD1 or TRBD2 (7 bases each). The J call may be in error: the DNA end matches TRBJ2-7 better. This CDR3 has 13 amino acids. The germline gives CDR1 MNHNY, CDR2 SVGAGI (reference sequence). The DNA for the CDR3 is TGTGCCAGCAGCAGGGGGGGGGCCTACGAGCAGTACTTC. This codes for CASSRGGAYEQYF.

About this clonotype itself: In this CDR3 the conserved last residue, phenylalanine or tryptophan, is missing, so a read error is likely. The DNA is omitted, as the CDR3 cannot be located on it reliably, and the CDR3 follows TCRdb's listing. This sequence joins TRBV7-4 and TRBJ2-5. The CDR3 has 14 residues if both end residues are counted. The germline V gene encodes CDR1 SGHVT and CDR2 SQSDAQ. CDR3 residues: CASSLVEDEQFFGS.

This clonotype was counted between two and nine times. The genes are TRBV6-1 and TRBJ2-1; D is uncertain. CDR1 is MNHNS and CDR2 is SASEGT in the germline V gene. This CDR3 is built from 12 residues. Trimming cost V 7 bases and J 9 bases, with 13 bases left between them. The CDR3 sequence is CASTVERGEQFF. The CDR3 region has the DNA TGTGCCAGCACAGTTGAACGAGGTGAGCAGTTCTTC.

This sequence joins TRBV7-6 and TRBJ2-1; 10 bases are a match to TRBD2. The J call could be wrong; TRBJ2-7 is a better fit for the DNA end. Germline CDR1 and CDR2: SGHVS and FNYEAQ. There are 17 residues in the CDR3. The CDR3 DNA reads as TGTGCCAGCAGCTTAAGGGGAGGACTAGCGGACCTTTACGAGCAGTACTTC. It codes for CASSLRGGLADLYEQYF.

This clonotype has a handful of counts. The CDR3 nucleotides read TGTGCCAGCAGCAGGCGGGATTACAATGAGCAGTTCTTC. Translated, it gives CASSRRDYNEQFF. The chain employs TRBV7-6 and TRBJ2-1; possibly TRBD2 for D (6 bases). The CDR3 length is 13 residues. V gave up 5 bases and J gave up 4 bases, with 9 bases separating them. Germline-derived CDR1 and CDR2 are SGHVS and FNYEAQ.

This chain's CDR3 is CASRGLAGGTSLFF. The CDR3 coding sequence is TGTGCCAGCAGGGGACTAGCGGGGGGGACGTCGCTGTTTTTT. The chain carries TRBV6-1 and TRBJ2-2; 16 nucleotides match TRBD2. The CDR3 loop spans 14 amino acids. In germline, CDR1 is MNHNS, CDR2 SASEGT. The J segment lost 13 bases and the V segment lost 6 bases, leaving 5 bases of the junction unmatched.

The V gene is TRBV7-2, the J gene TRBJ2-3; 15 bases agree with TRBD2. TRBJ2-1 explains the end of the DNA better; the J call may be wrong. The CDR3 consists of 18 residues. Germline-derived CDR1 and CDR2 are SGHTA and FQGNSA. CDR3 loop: CASSPRTSGGARGNEQFF. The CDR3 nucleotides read TGTGCCAGCAGCCCCCGGACTAGCGGGGGGGCAAGAGGCAATGAGCAGTTCTTC.

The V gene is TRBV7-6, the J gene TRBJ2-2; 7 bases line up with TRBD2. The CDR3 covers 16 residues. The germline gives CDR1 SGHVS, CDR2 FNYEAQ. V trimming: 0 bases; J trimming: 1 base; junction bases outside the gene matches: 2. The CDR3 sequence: CASSLAASGNTGELFF. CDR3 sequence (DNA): TGTGCCAGCAGCTTAGCGGCTAGCGGGAACACCGGGGAGCTGTTTTTT.

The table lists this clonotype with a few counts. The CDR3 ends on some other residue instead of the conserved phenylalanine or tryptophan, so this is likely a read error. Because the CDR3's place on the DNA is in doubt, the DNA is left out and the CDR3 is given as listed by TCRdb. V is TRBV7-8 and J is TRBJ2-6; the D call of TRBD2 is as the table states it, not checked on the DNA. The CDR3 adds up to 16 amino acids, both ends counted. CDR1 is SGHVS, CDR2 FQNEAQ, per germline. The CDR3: CASSLAGRTYEQYFGA.

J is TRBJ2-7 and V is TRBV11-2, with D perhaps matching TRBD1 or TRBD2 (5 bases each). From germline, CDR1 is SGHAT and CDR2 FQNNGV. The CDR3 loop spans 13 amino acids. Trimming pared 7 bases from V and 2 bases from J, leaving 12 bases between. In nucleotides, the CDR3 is TGTGCCAGCACCCCGGGGCGCACCTACGAGCAGTACTTC. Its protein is CASTPGRTYEQYF. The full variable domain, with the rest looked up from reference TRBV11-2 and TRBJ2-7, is EAGVAQSPRYKIIEKRQSVAFWCNPISGHATLYWYQQILGQGPKLLIQFQNNGVVDDSQLPKDRFSAERLKGVDSTLKIQPAKLEDSAVYLCASTPGRTYEQYFGPGTRLTVT.

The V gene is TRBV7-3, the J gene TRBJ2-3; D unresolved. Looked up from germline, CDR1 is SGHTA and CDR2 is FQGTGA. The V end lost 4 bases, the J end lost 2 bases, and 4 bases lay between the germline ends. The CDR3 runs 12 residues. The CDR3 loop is CASSSNTDTQYF. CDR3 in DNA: TGTGCCAGCAGCTCGAACACAGATACGCAGTATTTT.

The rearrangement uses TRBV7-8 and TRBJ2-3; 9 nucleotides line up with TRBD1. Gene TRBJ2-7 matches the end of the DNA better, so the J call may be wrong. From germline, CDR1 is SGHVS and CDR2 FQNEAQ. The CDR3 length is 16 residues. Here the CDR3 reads CASSRWSTGGWDEQYF. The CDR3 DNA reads TGTGCCAGCAGCCGGTGGAGTACAGGGGGCTGGGACGAGCAGTACTTC.

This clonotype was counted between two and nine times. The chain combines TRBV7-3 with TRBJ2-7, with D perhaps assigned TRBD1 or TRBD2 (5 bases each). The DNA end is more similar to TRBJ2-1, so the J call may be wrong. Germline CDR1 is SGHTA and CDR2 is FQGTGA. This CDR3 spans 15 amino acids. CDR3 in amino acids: CASSAPGTGYNEQFF. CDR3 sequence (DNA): TGTGCCAGCAGCGCCCCCGGGACGGGATACAATGAGCAGTTCTTC.

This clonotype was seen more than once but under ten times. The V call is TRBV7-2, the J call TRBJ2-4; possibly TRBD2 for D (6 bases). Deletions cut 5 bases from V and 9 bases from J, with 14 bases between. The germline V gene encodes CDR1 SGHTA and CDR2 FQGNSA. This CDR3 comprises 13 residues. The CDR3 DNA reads TGTGCCAGCAGCCGCCGGGACTTACCCATTCAGTACTTC. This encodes CASSRRDLPIQYF.

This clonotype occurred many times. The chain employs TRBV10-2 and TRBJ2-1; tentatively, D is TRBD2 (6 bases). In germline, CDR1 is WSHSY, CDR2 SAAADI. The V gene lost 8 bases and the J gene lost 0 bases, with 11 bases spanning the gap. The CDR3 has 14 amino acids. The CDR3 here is CASAFGSSYNEQFF. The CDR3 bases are TGCGCCAGCGCGTTCGGGAGCTCCTACAATGAGCAGTTCTTC.

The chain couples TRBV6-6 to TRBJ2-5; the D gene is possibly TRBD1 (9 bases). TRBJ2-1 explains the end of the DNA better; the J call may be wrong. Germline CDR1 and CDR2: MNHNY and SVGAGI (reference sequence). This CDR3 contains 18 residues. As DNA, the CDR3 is TGTGCCAGCAGTTACCGAGACAGGGGGTCTACTAGCGGCAATGAGCAGTTCTTC. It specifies CASSYRDRGSTSGNEQFF.

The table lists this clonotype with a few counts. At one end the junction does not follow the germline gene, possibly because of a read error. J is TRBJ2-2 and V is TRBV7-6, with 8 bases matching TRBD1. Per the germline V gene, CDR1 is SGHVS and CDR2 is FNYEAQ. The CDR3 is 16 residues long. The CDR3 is CASSFSTGAYTGELFF. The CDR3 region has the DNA TGTGCTAGCAGCTTTTCGACAGGGGCTTACACCGGGGAGCTGTTTTTT.

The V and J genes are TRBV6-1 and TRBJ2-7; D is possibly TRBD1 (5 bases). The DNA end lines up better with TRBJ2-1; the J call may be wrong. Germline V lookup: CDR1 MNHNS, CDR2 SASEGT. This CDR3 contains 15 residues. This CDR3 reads CASRGFRVGVNEQFF. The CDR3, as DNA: TGTGCCAGCAGAGGATTCAGGGTTGGCGTCAATGAGCAGTTCTTC.

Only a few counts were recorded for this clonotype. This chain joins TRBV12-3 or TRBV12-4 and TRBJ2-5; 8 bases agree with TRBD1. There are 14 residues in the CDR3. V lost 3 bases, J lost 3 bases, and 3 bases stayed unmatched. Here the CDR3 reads CASSFQQGEETQYF. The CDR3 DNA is TGTGCCAGCAGTTTTCAACAGGGGGAAGAGACCCAGTACTTC.

The CDR3 DNA reads TGTGCCAGCAGCTTATTGGCGGGAGGGGGCACAGATACGCAGTATTTT. As protein: CASSLLAGGGTDTQYF. V is TRBV7-4 and J is TRBJ2-3; TRBD2 matches at 9 bases. V gave up 2 bases and J gave up 1 base; unmatched junction bases: 4. This CDR3 contains 16 residues. The V gene's germline CDR1 is SGHVT and CDR2 SQSDAQ.

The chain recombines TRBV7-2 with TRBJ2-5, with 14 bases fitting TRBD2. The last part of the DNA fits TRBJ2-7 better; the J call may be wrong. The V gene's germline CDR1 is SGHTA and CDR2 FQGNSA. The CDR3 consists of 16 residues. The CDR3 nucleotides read TGTGCCAGCAGCTTAGAGACTAGCGGGGGGGCCTACGAGCAGTACTTC. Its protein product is CASSLETSGGAYEQYF.

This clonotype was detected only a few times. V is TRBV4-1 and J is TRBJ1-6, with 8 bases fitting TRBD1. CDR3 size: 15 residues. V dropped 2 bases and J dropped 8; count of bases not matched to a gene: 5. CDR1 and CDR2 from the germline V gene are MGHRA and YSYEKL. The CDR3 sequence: CASSQTRTGYSPLHF. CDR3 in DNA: TGCGCCAGCAGCCAAACTAGGACAGGGTATTCACCCCTCCACTTT.

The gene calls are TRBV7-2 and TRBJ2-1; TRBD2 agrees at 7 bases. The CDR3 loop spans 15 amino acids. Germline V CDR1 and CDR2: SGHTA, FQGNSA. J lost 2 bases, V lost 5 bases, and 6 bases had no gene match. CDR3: CASSLGGATYNEQFF. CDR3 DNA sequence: TGTGCCAGCAGCCTGGGAGGGGCCACCTACAATGAGCAGTTCTTC.

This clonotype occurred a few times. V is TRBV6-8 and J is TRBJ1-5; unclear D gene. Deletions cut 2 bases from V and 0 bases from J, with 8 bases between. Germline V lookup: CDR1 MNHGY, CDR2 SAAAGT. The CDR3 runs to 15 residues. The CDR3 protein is CASSYDQYSNQPQHF. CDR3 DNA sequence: TGTGCCAGCAGTTACGACCAGTATAGCAATCAGCCCCAGCATTTT.

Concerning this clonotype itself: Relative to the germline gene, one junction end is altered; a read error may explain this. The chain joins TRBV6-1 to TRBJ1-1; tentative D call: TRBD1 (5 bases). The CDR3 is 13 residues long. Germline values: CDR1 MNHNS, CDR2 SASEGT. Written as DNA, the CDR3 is TGTGCCAGCAGTGAACAGGGTAGCTACGAGCAGTACTTT. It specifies CASSEQGSYEQYF.

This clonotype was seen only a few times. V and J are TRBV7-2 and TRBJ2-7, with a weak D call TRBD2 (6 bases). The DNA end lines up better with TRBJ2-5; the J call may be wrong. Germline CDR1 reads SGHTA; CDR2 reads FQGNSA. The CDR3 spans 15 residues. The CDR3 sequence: CASSLWEVSQETQYF. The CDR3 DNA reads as TGTGCCAGCAGCTTATGGGAGGTCAGCCAGGAGACCCAGTACTTC.